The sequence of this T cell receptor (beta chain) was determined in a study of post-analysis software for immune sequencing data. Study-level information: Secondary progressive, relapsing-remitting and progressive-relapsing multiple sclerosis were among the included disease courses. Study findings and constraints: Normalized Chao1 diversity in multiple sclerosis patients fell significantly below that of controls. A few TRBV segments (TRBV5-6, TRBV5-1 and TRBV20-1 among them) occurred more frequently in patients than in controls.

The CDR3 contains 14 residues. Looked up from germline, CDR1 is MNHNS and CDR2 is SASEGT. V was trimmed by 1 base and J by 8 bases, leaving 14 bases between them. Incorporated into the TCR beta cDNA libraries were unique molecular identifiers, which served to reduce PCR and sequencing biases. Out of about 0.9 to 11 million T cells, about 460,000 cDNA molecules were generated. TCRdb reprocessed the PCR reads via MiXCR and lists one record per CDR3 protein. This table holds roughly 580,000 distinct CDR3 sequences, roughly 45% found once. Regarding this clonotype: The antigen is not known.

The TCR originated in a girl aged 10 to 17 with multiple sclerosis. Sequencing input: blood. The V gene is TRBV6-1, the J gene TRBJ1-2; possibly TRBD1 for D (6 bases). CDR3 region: CASSEDREVAGYTF. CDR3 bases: TGTGCCAGCAGTGAAGACAGGGAGGTCGCCGGCTACACCTTC.